Following are 20 T cell receptor beta chains from one sample sequenced in a study of CD8+ T cells in alopecia areata. RNA extraction and reverse transcription yielded cDNA as sequencing template. Clones were sequenced by immunoSEQ multiplex PCR, and TCRdb holds only the in-frame ones, with some missing. The sample yields 20,000 or so clones, under 75% seen once. Researchers gathered lesional scalp punch biopsies and peripheral blood from patients with alopecia areata. Sequenced material: skin, taken at week 0. These receptors were taken from a human donor with alopecia areata.

The genes are TRBV27 and TRBJ1-2; TRBD1 matches at 9 bases. Germline trimming cut 6 bases from V and 3 bases from J; bases unmatched to any gene: 5. The CDR3 runs to 14 residues. Germline CDR1 reads MNHEY; CDR2 reads SMNVEV (reference sequence). The CDR3 sequence is CASRSTGGYYGYTF. The CDR3 DNA follows: TGTGCCAGCAGATCTACAGGGGGCTACTATGGCTACACCTTC.

This clone was found a few times. V gene TRBV30 combines with J gene TRBJ1-2; TRBD1 agrees at 7 bases. The CDR3 has 12 residues. With V trimmed by 5 bases and J by 4 bases, 4 bases remained unmatched. Per germline, CDR1 GTSNPN and CDR2 SVGIG (reference sequence). The CDR3 region has the DNA TGTGCCTGGCTGGGACAGTTCTATGGCTACACCTTC. Translation: CAWLGQFYGYTF. Complete variable domain (other parts from reference TRBV30 and TRBJ1-2): SQTIHQWPATLVQPVGSPLSLECTVEGTSNPNLYWYRQAAGRGLQLLFYSVGIGQISSEVPQNLSASRPQDRQFILSSKKLLLSDSGFYLCAWLGQFYGYTFGSGTRLTVV.

Written as DNA, the CDR3 is TGTGCCAGCAGTTCCCCACCCCGCCGGGACGAGCAGTACTTC. Amino acids: CASSSPPRRDEQYF. V gene TRBV7-2 combines with J gene TRBJ2-5; D uncertain. The end of the DNA fits TRBJ2-7 better, so the J call may be wrong. The CDR3 sequence is 14 residues long. Germline CDR1 reads SGHTA; CDR2 reads FQGNSA.

This clone came up a few times. This chain connects TRBV7-2 to TRBJ1-1; D remains unclear. The CDR3 extends over 14 amino acids. With 2 bases removed from V and 1 base from J, the gap between germline ends came to 8 bases. Germline CDR1 reads SGHTA; CDR2 reads FQGNSA. CDR3 region: CASSLSSGNTEAFF. CDR3 coding DNA: TGTGCCAGCAGCTTATCGTCGGGGAACACTGAAGCTTTCTTT. The complete variable domain, with remaining parts taken from reference TRBV7-2 and TRBJ1-1, reads GAGVSQSPSNKVTEKGKDVELRCDPISGHTALYWYRQSLGQGLEFLIYFQGNSAPDKSGLPSDRFSAERTGGSVSTLTIQRTQQEDSAVYLCASSLSSGNTEAFFGQGTRLTVV.

The V and J genes are TRBV5-1 and TRBJ2-3; 8 bases align to TRBD1. The trim removed 5 bases at V and 1 base at J, leaving 3 bases unmatched. CDR1 and CDR2 from the germline V gene are SGHRS and YFSETQ. The CDR3 spans 14 residues. CDR3 sequence (DNA): TGCGCCAGCAGGGAGGGACAGGGCACAGATACGCAGTATTTT. Encoded protein: CASREGQGTDTQYF.

This clone has only a few counts. The J gene is TRBJ1-1, the V gene TRBV7-8, with no clear D. Trimming shortened V by 1 base and J by 3 bases, and 6 bases separated the two germline ends. CDR3 size: 13 residues. Germline V gives CDR1 SGHVS, CDR2 FQNEAQ. CDR3 loop: CASSLVGDTEAFF. The CDR3 DNA reads as TGTGCCAGCAGCTTAGTCGGGGACACTGAAGCTTTCTTT.

The chain combines TRBV18 with TRBJ2-1; 10 bases align to TRBD1. The J segment lost 6 bases and the V segment lost 1 base, leaving 9 bases of the junction unmatched. This CDR3 region has 17 residues. CDR1 is KGHSH and CDR2 is LQKENI in the germline V gene. CDR3 in amino acids: CASSPRHGTGVGNEQFF. The CDR3 coding sequence is TGTGCCAGCTCACCACGTCACGGGACAGGGGTCGGCAATGAGCAGTTCTTC.

V is TRBV7-6 and J is TRBJ2-3; D gene unclear. Germline V lookup: CDR1 SGHVS, CDR2 FNYEAQ. CDR3 length equals 12 residues. V lost 5 bases to trimming and J lost 5 bases, with 8 bases between them. The CDR3: CASSPRGDTQYF. The CDR3 DNA follows: TGTGCCAGCAGCCCGCGAGGAGATACGCAGTATTTT.

J is TRBJ1-1 and V is TRBV7-2; possible D gene TRBD1, 5 bases. Trimming shortened V by 7 bases and J by 0 bases, and 9 bases separated the two germline ends. The germline V gene encodes CDR1 SGHTA and CDR2 FQGNSA. This CDR3 has 13 residues. CDR3 amino acids: CASTEDMNTEAFF. CDR3 DNA sequence: TGTGCCAGCACCGAGGACATGAACACTGAAGCTTTCTTT.

The J gene is TRBJ1-5, the V gene TRBV6-1; TRBD1 matches 10 bases. The V segment lost 6 bases and the J segment 9 bases; nucleotides outside the gene matches: 8. CDR1 and CDR2 (germline): MNHNS, SASEGT. CDR3 length: 14 residues. The CDR3 nucleotides read TGTGCCAGCAGGATCAGACAGGGGGCCTTGCCCCAGCATTTT. Translation: CASRIRQGALPQHF.

This clone was counted only a few times. The J gene is TRBJ1-3, the V gene TRBV10-3; 7 positions agree with TRBD1. Trimming at V came to 2 bases and at J to 4 bases, leaving 8 bases not matched to a gene. The CDR3 extends over 16 amino acids. CDR1 and CDR2 from the germline V gene are ENHRY and SYGVKD. CDR3 coding DNA: TGTGCCATCAGTGAGGCCAACAGGGGCTCAGGAAACACCATATATTTT. Protein: CAISEANRGSGNTIYF.

This chain joins TRBV4-1 and TRBJ1-1; 7 bases map to TRBD1. Germline values: CDR1 MGHRA, CDR2 YSYEKL. The CDR3 length is 17 residues. The V gene end was trimmed by 0 bases and the J gene end by 4 bases; junction bases not matched to a gene: 11. DNA of the CDR3: TGCGCCAGCAGCCAAGACGACGGCCGGGACAGTGGCACTGAAGCTTTCTTT. Translation gives CASSQDDGRDSGTEAFF.

The chain carries TRBV4-1 and TRBJ2-6; the D gene is possibly TRBD2 (5 bases). V was trimmed by 3 bases and J by 4 bases, leaving 16 bases between them. Germline-derived CDR1 and CDR2 are MGHRA and YSYEKL. The CDR3 extends over 17 amino acids. CDR3 protein: CASSHRGYSGGANVLTF. CDR3 DNA sequence: TGCGCCAGCAGCCACCGTGGATACTCGGGAGGGGCCAACGTCCTGACTTTC.

The V and J genes are TRBV4-1 and TRBJ1-2, with 8 bases aligning to TRBD1. Germline V gives CDR1 MGHRA, CDR2 YSYEKL. The ends lost 4 bases at V and 1 base at J; junction bases unmatched: 8. The CDR3 sequence is 16 residues long. CDR3 protein: CASSRPLQGGNYGYTF. The DNA for the CDR3 is TGCGCCAGCAGCCGACCCTTACAGGGGGGTAACTATGGCTACACCTTC.

This chain connects TRBV29-1 to TRBJ2-1; the match to TRBD2 covers 9 bases. V shed 5 bases and J 7 bases; nucleotides not matched to a gene: 6. This CDR3 has 13 amino acids. The germline V gene encodes CDR1 SQVTM and CDR2 ANQGSEA. The chain's CDR3 is CSVRGTSWNEQFF. For the CDR3, the DNA is TGCAGCGTTCGGGGGACTAGCTGGAATGAGCAGTTCTTC.

The CDR3 here is CASSFSGSSYEQYF. The CDR3 region has the DNA TGTGCCAGCAGCTTCTCCGGCAGCTCCTACGAGCAGTACTTC. The chain carries TRBV7-2 and TRBJ2-7, with no clear D. Germline V lookup: CDR1 SGHTA, CDR2 FQGNSA. With 3 bases removed from V and 0 bases from J, the gap between germline ends came to 9 bases. The CDR3 is 14 residues long. The variable domain in full, with the rest retrieved from reference TRBV7-2 and TRBJ2-7, is GAGVSQSPSNKVTEKGKDVELRCDPISGHTALYWYRQSLGQGLEFLIYFQGNSAPDKSGLPSDRFSAERTGGSVSTLTIQRTQQEDSAVYLCASSFSGSSYEQYFGPGTRLTVT.

This clone was observed once. This chain uses TRBV5-1 with TRBJ1-2; tentatively, D is TRBD1 (5 bases). This CDR3 is built from 15 residues. Looked up from germline, CDR1 is SGHRS and CDR2 is YFSETQ. The V end was cut by 0 bases, the J end by 6 bases, with 15 bases between. CDR3 residues: CASSLGPGVFDGYTF. CDR3 in DNA: TGCGCCAGCAGCTTGGGTCCGGGGGTTTTTGATGGCTACACCTTC.

In the case of this clone: One end of the junction fails to match germline, which may point to a read error. The chain has TRBV19 and TRBJ1-2; the D gene is possibly TRBD1 (5 bases). The germline V gene encodes CDR1 LNHDA and CDR2 SQIVND (reference sequence). The CDR3 extends over 12 amino acids. For the CDR3, the DNA is TGTGCCAGTAGTATAGACATAGGACACCAGACATTC. Protein sequence: CASSIDIGHQTF.

The rearrangement joins TRBV7-2 to TRBJ1-1; no firm D call. Looked up from germline, CDR1 is SGHTA and CDR2 is FQGNSA. The CDR3 totals 12 residues. V lost 4 bases, J lost 3 bases, and 6 bases lay in between. The CDR3, as DNA: TGTGCCAGCAGCTCGTGGGACACTGAAGCTTTCTTT. The encoded protein is CASSSWDTEAFF.

This clone was found a few times. The genes are TRBV19 and TRBJ2-3; D is undetermined. Between the trimmed V and J ends, which lost 5 bases and 8 bases, there was a span of 8 bases. This CDR3 region has 11 residues. Germline-derived CDR1 and CDR2 are LNHDA and SQIVND (reference sequence). CDR3 sequence reads: CASSFGLTQYF. CDR3 in DNA: TGTGCCAGTAGTTTCGGTCTTACGCAGTATTTT. Filled out from reference TRBV19 and TRBJ2-3, the complete variable domain reads DGGITQSPKYLFRKEGQNVTLSCEQNLNHDAMYWYRQDPGQGLRLIYYSQIVNDFQKGDIAEGYSVSREKKESFPLTVTSAQKNPTAFYLCASSFGLTQYFGPGTRLTVL.